One and the same sample provided the 25 T cell receptor beta chains below, sequenced in a study of blood T cell repertoires in COVID-19. Only in-frame clones appear in the TCRdb table, and some are missing; sequencing was by immunoSEQ multiplex PCR. The sample lists under 400,000 clones; approximately 89% were seen once. The sequenced sample was PBMCs or T cells enriched from blood (not recorded which). Receptors were obtained from a man between 40 and 49 years old in a cohort exposed to, infected with or recovered from COVID-19 (not recorded which).

This clone has only one observation. V is TRBV18 and J is TRBJ1-1; 7 bases fit TRBD1. Looked up from germline, CDR1 is KGHSH and CDR2 is LQKENI. V gave up 2 bases and J gave up 3 bases; unmatched junction bases: 12. The CDR3 has 17 amino acids. The CDR3 DNA follows: TGTGCCAGCTCACCATTATCCCCTGACAGGGCGGACACTGAAGCTTTCTTT. Translated: CASSPLSPDRADTEAFF.

The J gene is TRBJ1-2, the V gene TRBV10-3, with unresolved D. Between the trimmed V and J ends, which lost 0 bases and 2 bases, there was a span of 4 bases. The germline V gene has CDR1 ENHRY and CDR2 SYGVKD. The length of the CDR3 is 13 residues. The CDR3 DNA is TGTGCCATCAGTGAGTCTCTAAACTATGGCTACACCTTC. Protein product: CAISESLNYGYTF.

V and J are TRBV9 and TRBJ1-6; D may be TRBD1 (5 bases). CDR1 is SGDLS, CDR2 YYNGEE, per germline. The CDR3 is 14 residues long. V dropped 4 bases and J dropped 9 bases, with 14 bases sitting between them. The CDR3 region is CASSIDGQGSPLHF. CDR3 DNA sequence: TGTGCCAGCAGCATAGACGGCCAGGGTTCACCCCTCCACTTT.

This clone came up once. CDR3 sequence reads: CASSKRETQYF. DNA for the CDR3: TGTGCCAGTAGTAAGCGGGAGACCCAGTACTTC. The chain links TRBV19 to TRBJ2-5, with D maybe TRBD2 (5 bases). The V end lost 4 bases, the J end lost 5 bases, and 5 bases lay between the germline ends. The CDR3 is 11 amino acids. In germline, CDR1 is LNHDA, CDR2 SQIVND (reference sequence).

The chain has TRBV6-1 and TRBJ2-7; 10 bases are shared with TRBD2. This CDR3 spans 15 amino acids. Germline V lookup: CDR1 MNHNS, CDR2 SASEGT. Trimming took 2 bases from V and 3 from J; bases not matched to a gene: 4. The CDR3 coding sequence is TGTGCCAGCAGTGAACCGGGACTAGCGATCTACGAGCAGTACTTC. It specifies CASSEPGLAIYEQYF.

This clone was found a few times. The J gene is TRBJ1-5, the V gene TRBV6-5, with D unresolved. CDR1 and CDR2 (germline): MNHEY, SVGAGI. Between the trimmed V and J ends, which lost 2 bases and 2 bases, there was a span of 10 bases. The CDR3 contains 15 residues. This chain's CDR3 is CASSYGREGNQPQHF. CDR3 bases: TGTGCCAGCAGTTACGGAAGGGAGGGCAATCAGCCCCAGCATTTT.

CDR3 bases: TGTGCCAGCACCCTTGAGGCGGGAGGCGGTGAGCAGTTCTTC. It encodes CASTLEAGGGEQFF. The J gene is TRBJ2-1, the V gene TRBV2; 8 bases map to TRBD2. Germline V CDR1 and CDR2: SNHLY, FYNNEI. The CDR3 runs 14 residues. The V and J ends lost 7 bases and 9 bases, in that order; junction bases with no gene match: 11.

The chain is built from TRBV18 and TRBJ1-2; tentative D call: TRBD1 (5 bases). CDR1 KGHSH and CDR2 LQKENI come from the germline V gene. The CDR3 loop spans 14 amino acids. The V gene lost 2 bases and the J gene lost 3 bases, with 10 bases spanning the gap. The DNA for the CDR3 is TGTGCCAGCTCACCAAGTCGGGGGGACTATGGCTACACCTTC. Translating gives CASSPSRGDYGYTF.

The chain uses TRBV19 and TRBJ2-2; TRBD1 aligns across 9 bases. The CDR3 is 14 amino acids. Germline V CDR1 and CDR2: LNHDA, SQIVND (reference sequence). J was trimmed by 1 base and V by 6 bases; bases with no gene match: 0. CDR3: CASRDRGNTGELFF. The CDR3 DNA is TGTGCCAGTAGGGACAGGGGGAACACCGGGGAGCTGTTTTTT.

CDR3 sequence (DNA): TGTGCCACCAGTGATAACAGACAGGGACACAATGAGCAGTTCTTC. Translation gives CATSDNRQGHNEQFF. The chain recombines TRBV24-1 with TRBJ2-1, with 7 bases fitting TRBD1. Germline V gives CDR1 KGHDR, CDR2 SFDVKD. This CDR3 is built from 15 residues. J gave up 5 bases and V 3 bases, and 6 bases lay outside the gene matches.

About this clone itself: Other DNA sequences in the sample encode the same CDR3. The chain is built from TRBV5-1 and TRBJ2-2, with a tentative D call TRBD2 (5 bases). CDR1 is SGHRS and CDR2 is YFSETQ in the germline V gene. The CDR3 contains 15 residues. V lost 0 bases to trimming and J lost 2 bases, with 8 bases between them. The CDR3 DNA sequence: TGCGCCAGCAGCTTGGGAGGGTCCAACACCGGGGAGCTGTTTTTT. Residues: CASSLGGSNTGELFF.

The rearrangement joins TRBV10-3 to TRBJ1-3, with 7 bases matching TRBD1. This CDR3 has 16 residues. Germline assignment: CDR1 ENHRY and CDR2 SYGVKD. Germline trimming cut 6 bases from V and 0 bases from J; bases unmatched to any gene: 8. Here the CDR3 DNA reads TGTGCCATCAGCCGGGACAGACCTTACTCTGGAAACACCATATATTTT. It codes for CAISRDRPYSGNTIYF.

J is TRBJ1-6 and V is TRBV27, with D possibly being TRBD1 (6 bases). Per the germline V gene, CDR1 is MNHEY and CDR2 is SMNVEV (reference sequence). Trimming removed 6 bases at V and 15 bases at J, with 21 bases between. The CDR3 spans 14 residues. CDR3 loop: CASRSRDKGLFLHF. CDR3 in DNA: TGTGCCAGCAGATCCCGGGACAAAGGCTTATTCCTCCACTTT.

CDR3 nucleotides: TGTGCCATCAGTGATAGTAGCGGGGGGCTCAATGAGCAGTTCTTC. It encodes CAISDSSGGLNEQFF. V and J are TRBV10-3 and TRBJ2-1, with TRBD2 matching over 10 bases. The trim removed 3 bases at V and 6 bases at J, leaving 5 bases unmatched. Germline lookup yields CDR1 ENHRY and CDR2 SYGVKD. This CDR3 has 15 residues.

V and J are TRBV7-2 and TRBJ2-7, with TRBD2 as a possible D gene (5 bases). The length of the CDR3 is 13 residues. Germline values: CDR1 SGHTA, CDR2 FQGNSA. V was cut by 4 bases and J by 2 bases, with 9 bases left in between. The CDR3 region is CASSSSSAYEQYF. The CDR3 nucleotides are TGTGCCAGCAGCTCTAGCAGCGCCTACGAGCAGTACTTC.

The chain combines TRBV6-5 with TRBJ2-4; possibly TRBD2 for D (7 bases). V was clipped by 2 bases and J by 5 bases, with 13 bases between them. CDR3 length equals 15 residues. Looked up from germline, CDR1 is MNHEY and CDR2 is SVGAGI. The CDR3 bases are TGTGCCAGCAGTTACGGGGCGGGGGCGCAAAACATTCAGTACTTC. The encoded protein is CASSYGAGAQNIQYF.

With respect to this clone: The same CDR3 also results from other DNA sequences found in this sample. The rearrangement uses TRBV5-4 and TRBJ1-1; D is uncertain. CDR3 size: 14 residues. Trimming took off 0 bases at V and 2 bases at J, with 8 bases between the two ends. Germline CDR1 SGHNT, CDR2 YYREEE (reference sequence). For the CDR3, the DNA is TGTGCCAGCAGCTTGGACGCAGGTAACACTGAAGCTTTCTTT. Amino acids: CASSLDAGNTEAFF.

The chain carries TRBV19 and TRBJ1-3; 7 bases align to TRBD1. The length of the CDR3 is 16 residues. Germline V gene sequence: CDR1 LNHDA, CDR2 SQIVND (reference sequence). Losses at the gene ends were 7 bases for V and 5 bases for J; bases not matched to a gene: 14. The CDR3 region has the DNA TGTGCCAGTATCACGCACGACAGGGATCAGCGAAACACCATATATTTT. This translates into CASITHDRDQRNTIYF.

The chain carries TRBV6-6 and TRBJ1-2; 8 bases are shared with TRBD1. The CDR3 totals 15 residues. After removal of 2 bases from V and 6 bases from J, the junction contained 8 bases not matched to a gene. CDR1 and CDR2 from the germline V gene are MNHNY and SVGAGI (reference sequence). The CDR3 spells CASSYTQGALNGYTF. CDR3 bases: TGTGCCAGCAGTTACACCCAGGGGGCGCTGAATGGCTACACCTTC.

The CDR3 nucleotides are TGTGCCAGCAGCTTAGTTCAGGGTAGTTCCTACGAGCAGTACTTC. This codes for CASSLVQGSSYEQYF. This chain connects TRBV11-2 to TRBJ2-7; D may be TRBD1 (5 bases). There are 15 residues in the CDR3. V lost 1 base, J lost 1 base, and 11 bases lay in between. CDR1 and CDR2 (germline): SGHAT, FQNNGV.

V is TRBV3-1 (or the pseudogene TRBV3-2) and J is TRBJ1-5; TRBD1 aligns across 9 bases. Germline trimming cut 2 bases from V and 5 bases from J; bases unmatched to any gene: 7. Germline V gene lookup returns CDR1 LGHDT and CDR2 YNNKEL (reference sequence). This CDR3 is built from 16 residues. The DNA for the CDR3 is TGTGCCAGCAGCCAAAGTGGACAGGGGTCGGATCAGCCCCAGCATTTT. The encoded protein is CASSQSGQGSDQPQHF.

This sequence joins TRBV9 and TRBJ2-2, with D unresolved. Germline V gives CDR1 SGDLS, CDR2 YYNGEE. Between the trimmed V and J ends, which lost 1 base and 1 base, there was a span of 5 bases. This CDR3 comprises 14 residues. The CDR3 nucleotides are TGTGCCAGCAGCGTATCAGGGAACACCGGGGAGCTGTTTTTT. This encodes CASSVSGNTGELFF.

V usage is TRBV28 and J usage is TRBJ1-2, with a tentative D call TRBD1 (5 bases). The ends were cut back, 2 bases at V and 1 base at J, with 8 bases in the middle. In germline, CDR1 is MDHEN, CDR2 SYDVKM. The CDR3 sequence is 14 residues long. The CDR3 loop reads CASSLDRINYGYTF. The CDR3 nucleotides are TGTGCCAGCAGTTTAGACAGAATTAACTATGGCTACACCTTC.

This clone was counted a few times. The genes are TRBV3-1 (or the pseudogene TRBV3-2) and TRBJ1-2; D gene uncertain. The CDR3 totals 12 residues. Germline V gene sequence: CDR1 LGHDT, CDR2 YNNKEL (reference sequence). The ends were cut back, 4 bases at V and 5 bases at J, with 8 bases in the middle. CDR3 amino acids: CASSRTDYGYTF. The CDR3 DNA follows: TGTGCCAGCAGCCGAACAGATTATGGCTACACCTTC.

This sequence joins TRBV4-1 and TRBJ1-6; 9 nucleotides agree with TRBD1. Germline CDR1 reads MGHRA; CDR2 reads YSYEKL. V was pared by 2 bases and J by 10 bases, with 6 bases of the junction left unmatched. This CDR3 region has 15 residues. The CDR3 coding sequence is TGCGCCAGCAGCCAATCGGGACAGGGTGGATCACCCCTCCACTTT. This translates into CASSQSGQGGSPLHF.